The table lists the clone carrying this T cell receptor (beta chain) with a few counts. As yet, its antigen is unknown. TCRdb analysed the reads with MiXCR anew, one entry per CDR3 protein. The table includes about 310,000 distinct CDR3 sequences, about a sixth detected once. These data come from a study of T cell repertoires in cytomegalovirus infection. Study-wide context: Matching HLA type and CMV infection were both indicated by public TCR beta signatures. Study-level results: What dominated the ex vivo response were HLA-C-restricted CMV-specific TCR beta clonotypes. Cumulative public TCR beta family frequency identified CMV carriers with the relevant HLA.

Germline CDR1 reads LGHNA; CDR2 reads YNFKEQ. With 4 bases removed from V and 4 bases from J, the gap between germline ends came to 13 bases. This CDR3 has 14 residues. The sample comprised PBMCs. The chain employs TRBV4-2 and TRBJ1-1; unclear D gene. The receptor was isolated from a human donor in good health (CMV status not recorded). Some clones in this sample may be carry-over from other donors' samples. CDR3 protein: CASSPGSLGTEAFF. CDR3 sequence (DNA): TGTGCCAGCAGCCCCGGGTCCCTGGGCACTGAAGCTTTCTTT.